This paragraph reports one TCR beta chain. From 3,500 to 4,500 ng of total RNA, each TCR library was prepared. Nested PCRs of approximately 16 and 10 cycles, two in total, were run on TCRalpha and TCRbeta cDNA. TCRdb reworked the 5' RACE reads into one entry per CDR3 protein, no DNA. This sample's clone table lists about 130,000 distinct CDR3 sequences. This sample was taken from a study of monozygotic twins with inflammatory bowel disease. The CDR3 loop spans 17 amino acids. CDR1 MNHNS and CDR2 SASEGT come from the germline V gene. The clonotype was recovered from a human donor with ulcerative colitis or Crohn's disease, or a healthy co-twin of an affected twin (not recorded which). Specimen: blood. This chain links TRBV6-1 with TRBJ2-2; the TRBD1 assignment by TCRdb is unverifiable without DNA. CDR3 in amino acids: CASSPTTGEIDTGELFF.